Each of the 12 T cell receptor beta chains below was sequenced from the same sample in a study of regulatory T cells in long-lasting Graves disease (dated by TCRdb to about 2021). In the paper's terms, the time point label means: newly diagnosed GD, antithyroid drugs for less than 3 months. For both TCR sequencing and RNA sequencing, RNA was extracted from PBMCs using TRIzol. Receptors were amplified or captured by multiplex PCR. The sample was run on an Illumina HiSeq 4000. CDR3 regions were amplified by Arm-PCR with iRepertoire HTBI primers to construct TCR beta libraries. TCRdb took the public reads, trimmed them with fastp at Q25, ran MiXCR for clone calling and kept in-frame beta chains. Every entry covers one CDR3 protein and lists the most common genes and DNA from its rows. For this sample the table gives about 540,000 distinct CDR3 sequences, of which roughly 13% were detected only once. The ten top clones hold 10% of the sample.

These records were also assigned to another study, of T cells in Graves' hyperthyroidism and ophthalmopathy.

The starting material was peripheral blood mononuclear cells (PBMCs), obtained at new diagnosis, from a patient treated with antithyroid drugs. The receptor set was obtained from a man aged 30-40 years with Graves disease. Donor details come from another sample of the same person, matched by shared clones.

In this sample, this clonotype turned up many times. This chain connects TRBV10-3 to TRBJ2-3; 11 bases are shared with TRBD2. Germline values: CDR1 ENHRY, CDR2 SYGVKD. The CDR3 sequence is 16 residues long. V gave up 5 bases and J gave up 5 bases; unmatched junction bases: 9. The CDR3 region has the DNA TGTGCCATCAGTCCCGTGGGACTAGCGGCTGTAGATACGCAGTATTTT. It is translated as CAISPVGLAAVDTQYF.

This clonotype was detected many times. V is TRBV7-9 and J is TRBJ1-2; D uncertain. The CDR3 extends over 13 amino acids. V dropped 1 base and J dropped 10 bases, with 13 bases sitting between them. Germline values: CDR1 SEHNR, CDR2 FQNEAQ (reference sequence). The CDR3 sequence is CASSLGGTNDYTF. CDR3 bases: TGTGCCAGCAGCTTAGGGGGAACCAATGACTACACCTTC.

This clonotype was seen many times. V and J are TRBV10-1 and TRBJ2-1; D ambiguous. CDR1 and CDR2 (germline): WNHNN, SYGVQD (reference sequence). This CDR3 is 12 amino acids long. Trimming took off 4 bases at V and 10 bases at J, with 11 bases between the two ends. DNA for the CDR3: TGCGCCAGCAGTGGGACCTCTGACGAGCAGTTCTTC. Translating it yields CASSGTSDEQFF.

Concerning this clonotype: A read error is likely here: a far larger clone is one base away. The chain links TRBV7-2 to TRBJ2-1; TRBD2 aligns across 7 bases. This CDR3 contains 17 residues. Germline CDR1 and CDR2: SGHTA and FQGNSA. This CDR3 is CASSLGGGLRSYDEQFF. DNA of the CDR3: TGTGCCAGCAGCCTGGGGGGGGGGTTACGCTCCTACGATGAGCAGTTCTTC. Based on the CDR3 plus reference TRBV7-2 and TRBJ2-1, the full variable domain is GAGVSQSPSNKVTEKGKDVELRCDPISGHTALYWYRQSLGQGLEFLIYFQGNSAPDKSGLPSDRFSAERTGGSVSTLTIQRTQQEDSAVYLCASSLGGGLRSYDEQFFGPGTRLTVL.

V usage is TRBV20-1 and J usage is TRBJ2-3; 11 bases are shared with TRBD2. CDR3 length: 14 amino acids. Germline V CDR1 and CDR2: DFQATT, SNEGSKA (reference sequence). The junction had 5 bases not matched to a gene; V was cut back by 1 base and J by 8 bases. The CDR3 DNA is TGCAGTGCTAGAGTAACTAGCGGGAGCAGTACGCAGTATTTT. This translates into CSARVTSGSSTQYF.

The chain is built from TRBV6-1 and TRBJ1-2; TRBD1 is a possible D gene (5 bases). This CDR3 has 15 amino acids. Per the germline V gene, CDR1 is MNHNS and CDR2 is SASEGT. Trimming removed 2 bases from V and 3 bases from J, with 13 bases in between. The CDR3 nucleotides read TGTGCCAGCAGTGAACTCCCGTGGGGCGACTATGGCTACACCTTC. Translating it yields CASSELPWGDYGYTF.

This chain uses TRBV29-1 with TRBJ1-3; D perhaps matches TRBD1 (5 bases). Germline V gene sequence: CDR1 SQVTM, CDR2 ANQGSEA. Trimming removed 6 bases from V and 0 bases from J, with 15 bases in between. The CDR3 sequence is 15 residues long. Written as DNA, the CDR3 is TGCAGCGTCTACACCGGGGGTAGCTCTGGAAACACCATATATTTT. Encoded protein: CSVYTGGSSGNTIYF.

This clonotype showed up many times. The rearrangement joins TRBV28 to TRBJ2-7; 7 nucleotides align to TRBD1. Germline loops: CDR1 MDHEN, CDR2 SYDVKM. This CDR3 is built from 15 residues. V was clipped by 0 bases and J by 1 base; unmatched bases: 3. The CDR3: CASSLWTGFSYEQYF. In DNA form, the CDR3 reads TGTGCCAGCAGTTTATGGACAGGGTTTTCCTACGAGCAGTACTTC.

This clonotype showed up many times. The chain carries TRBV12-3 or TRBV12-4 and TRBJ2-5; 10 bases align to TRBD1. V gave up 5 bases and J gave up 1 base; unmatched junction bases: 7. The CDR3 extends over 16 amino acids. This CDR3 is CASSPPDRGIQETQYF. Here the CDR3 DNA reads TGTGCCAGCAGTCCGCCGGACAGGGGGATCCAAGAGACCCAGTACTTC.

Many counts were recorded for this clonotype. This chain links TRBV7-2 with TRBJ2-6; unclear D gene. Trimming took 2 bases from V and 0 from J, leaving 8 bases between them. This CDR3 is 16 amino acids long. The germline CDR1 and CDR2 sequences are SGHTA and FQGNSA. CDR3 protein: CASSLPPNSGANVLTF. In nucleotides, the CDR3 is TGTGCCAGCAGCTTACCCCCGAACTCTGGGGCCAACGTCCTGACTTTC. The whole variable domain, remainder taken from reference TRBV7-2 and TRBJ2-6, is GAGVSQSPSNKVTEKGKDVELRCDPISGHTALYWYRQSLGQGLEFLIYFQGNSAPDKSGLPSDRFSAERTGGSVSTLTIQRTQQEDSAVYLCASSLPPNSGANVLTFGAGSRLTVL.

This clonotype was seen repeatedly, ten times or more. This chain connects TRBV5-6 to TRBJ2-7; no clear D gene. The V end lost 0 bases, the J end lost 5 bases, and 6 bases lay between the germline ends. CDR3 size: 12 residues. Germline values: CDR1 SGHDT, CDR2 YYEEEE. As DNA, the CDR3 is TGTGCCAGCAGCTTGGGAGTGGACGAGCAGTACTTC. Its translation is CASSLGVDEQYF.

The chain has TRBV12-3 or TRBV12-4 and TRBJ2-7; 9 bases line up with TRBD1. The J segment lost 3 bases and the V segment lost 4 bases, leaving 7 bases of the junction unmatched. The CDR3 totals 15 residues. The CDR3 sequence is CASSSLTGGFYEQYF. The CDR3 DNA reads TGTGCCAGCAGTTCACTGACAGGGGGTTTCTACGAGCAGTACTTC.